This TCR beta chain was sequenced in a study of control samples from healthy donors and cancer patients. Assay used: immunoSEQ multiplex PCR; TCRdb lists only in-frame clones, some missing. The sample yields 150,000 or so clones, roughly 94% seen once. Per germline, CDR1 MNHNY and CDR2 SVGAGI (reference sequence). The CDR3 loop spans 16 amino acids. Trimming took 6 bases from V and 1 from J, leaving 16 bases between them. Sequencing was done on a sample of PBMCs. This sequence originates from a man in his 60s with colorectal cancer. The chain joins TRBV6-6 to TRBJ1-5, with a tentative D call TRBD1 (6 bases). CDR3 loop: CASSFPTGTSNQPQHF. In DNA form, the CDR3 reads TGTGCCAGCAGCTTTCCGACAGGAACGAGCAATCAGCCCCAGCATTTT.